This entry features one T cell receptor (beta chain) sequence. This sample is part of a study of shared clonotypes between healthy human individuals. Across the study: In total, the donors were two women and a few men aged 18 to 49. CD8 memory received one plate per donor, CD8 naive two, CD4 memory three and CD4 naive three.

V was trimmed by 8 bases and J by 4 bases, leaving 9 bases between them. Looked up from germline, CDR1 is MNHEY and CDR2 is SMNVEV (reference sequence). The CDR3 length is 13 residues. Sorted-subset replicate PCRs used around 200 ng DNA, about 30,000 T cell genomes. Repertoires were generated with immunoSEQ multiplex PCR, while TCRdb's copy carries only in-frame clones and drops some. Of some 2,100,000 clones listed, 93% were seen once; the top ten hold 1.5% to 2%. Naivety among CD8 cells was defined by CD45RO negativity and positive CCR7 selection, thereby excluding terminally differentiated effector memory CD45RA+ cells.

V is TRBV27 and J is TRBJ2-6; no clear D. The specimen was naive CD8+ T cells from PBMCs. The receptor comes from a man aged 18 to 30 in good health. Some clones in this sample may be carry-over from other donors' samples. The CDR3 DNA follows: TGTGCCAGCGCACCGCGGGGGGCCAACGTCCTGACTTTC. It yields the protein CASAPRGANVLTF.